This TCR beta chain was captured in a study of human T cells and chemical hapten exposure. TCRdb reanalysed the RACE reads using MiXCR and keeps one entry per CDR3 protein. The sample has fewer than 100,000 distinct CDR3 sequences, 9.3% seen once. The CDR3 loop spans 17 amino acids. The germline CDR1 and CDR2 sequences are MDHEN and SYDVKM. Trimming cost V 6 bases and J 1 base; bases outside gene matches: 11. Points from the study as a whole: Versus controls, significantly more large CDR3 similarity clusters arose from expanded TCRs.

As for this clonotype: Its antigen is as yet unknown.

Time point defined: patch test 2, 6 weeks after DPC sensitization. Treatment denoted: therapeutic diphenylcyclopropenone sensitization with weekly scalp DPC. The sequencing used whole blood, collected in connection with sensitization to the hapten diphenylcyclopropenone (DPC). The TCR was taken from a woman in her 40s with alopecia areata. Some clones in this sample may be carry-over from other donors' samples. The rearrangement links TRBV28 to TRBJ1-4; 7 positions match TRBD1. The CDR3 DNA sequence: TGTGCCAGCAGGCCGGGACAGATCCGGAGAACTAATGAAAAACTGTTTTTT. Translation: CASRPGQIRRTNEKLFF.